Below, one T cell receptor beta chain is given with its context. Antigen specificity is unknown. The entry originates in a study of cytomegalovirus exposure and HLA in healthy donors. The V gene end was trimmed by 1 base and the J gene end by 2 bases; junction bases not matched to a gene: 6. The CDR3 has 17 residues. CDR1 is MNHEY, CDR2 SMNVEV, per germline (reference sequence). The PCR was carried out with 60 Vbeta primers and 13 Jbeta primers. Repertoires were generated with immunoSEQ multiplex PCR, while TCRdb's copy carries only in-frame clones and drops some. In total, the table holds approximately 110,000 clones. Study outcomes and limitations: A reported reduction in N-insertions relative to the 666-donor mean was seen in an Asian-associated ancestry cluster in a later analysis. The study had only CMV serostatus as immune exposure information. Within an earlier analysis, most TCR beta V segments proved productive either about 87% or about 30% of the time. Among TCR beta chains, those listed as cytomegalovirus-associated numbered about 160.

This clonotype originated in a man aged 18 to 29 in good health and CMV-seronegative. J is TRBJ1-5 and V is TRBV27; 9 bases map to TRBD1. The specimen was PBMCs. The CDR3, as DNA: TGTGCCAGCAGTTTATGGGGACAGGGTGTGGGCAATCAGCCCCAGCATTTT. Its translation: CASSLWGQGVGNQPQHF.